Shown below are 30 T cell receptor beta chains from a single sample sequenced in a study of blood T cell repertoires in COVID-19 (TCRdb year 2020). Libraries came from the immunoSEQ multiplex PCR assay. The table was pulled from immuneACCESS by TCRdb, which kept in-frame rearrangements only. Such tables lose some clones; where checked, under half of the loss comes from unresolved V genes, and the rest has no known cause. This sample gives about 200,000 clones in total; about three quarters of them show up just once. The ten largest clones take up less than 7% of the sample. Sequences were obtained from peripheral blood. The receptors shown here come from a woman in her 70s with acute or convalescent COVID-19.

In the case of this clone: The same CDR3 arises from other DNA sequences in this sample as well. The J gene is TRBJ1-5, the V gene TRBV6-1, with D hard to call. This CDR3 comprises 15 residues. Germline CDR1 and CDR2: MNHNS and SASEGT. V was shortened by 3 bases and J by 0 bases, with 9 bases between the two germline ends. The CDR3 reads CASSDPVYSNQPQHF. The CDR3 bases are TGTGCCAGCAGTGACCCCGTTTATAGCAATCAGCCCCAGCATTTT.

The chain links TRBV3-1 (or the pseudogene TRBV3-2) to TRBJ2-7; 12 bases agree with TRBD2. The CDR3 length is 14 residues. Germline lookup yields CDR1 LGHDT and CDR2 YNNKEL (reference sequence). V dropped 4 bases and J dropped 3; count of bases not matched to a gene: 1. For the CDR3, the DNA is TGTGCCAGCAGCCCGACTAGCGGGGGCTACGAGCAGTACTTC. Protein sequence: CASSPTSGGYEQYF.

V and J are TRBV30 and TRBJ2-1; D gene uncertain. CDR1 and CDR2 (germline): GTSNPN, SVGIG (reference sequence). Trimming removed 1 base from V and 0 bases from J, with 7 bases in between. This CDR3 has 14 residues. CDR3 nucleotides: TGTGCCTGGAGTGCGACACCCTCCTACAATGAGCAGTTCTTC. It translates to CAWSATPSYNEQFF.

The rearrangement uses TRBV29-1 and TRBJ2-3; 7 nucleotides match TRBD1. Germline V lookup: CDR1 SQVTM, CDR2 ANQGSEA. CDR3 length equals 13 residues. V dropped 6 bases and J dropped 2; count of bases not matched to a gene: 5. CDR3 sequence reads: CSVWDSYTDTQYF. The CDR3 region has the DNA TGCAGCGTCTGGGACAGCTACACAGATACGCAGTATTTT.

This sequence joins TRBV2 and TRBJ2-1, with 9 nucleotides matching TRBD1. Germline values: CDR1 SNHLY, CDR2 FYNNEI. The CDR3 has 12 amino acids. The junction had 0 bases not matched to a gene; V was cut back by 6 bases and J by 6 bases. In DNA form, the CDR3 reads TGTGCCAGCAGGGACAGGGGCAATGAGCAGTTCTTC. Translated, it gives CASRDRGNEQFF.

The rearrangement links TRBV27 to TRBJ2-3, with 11 bases aligning to TRBD1. J gave up 4 bases and V 1 base, and 1 base lay outside the gene matches. The CDR3 is 15 residues long. Looked up from germline, CDR1 is MNHEY and CDR2 is SMNVEV (reference sequence). CDR3 sequence: CASSLWTGGADTQYF. The CDR3 DNA is TGTGCCAGCAGTTTATGGACAGGGGGCGCAGATACGCAGTATTTT.

V is TRBV11-2 and J is TRBJ1-6; D not certain. CDR1 is SGHAT and CDR2 is FQNNGV in the germline V gene. This CDR3 has 15 residues. V was clipped by 2 bases and J by 10 bases, with 15 bases between them. The CDR3: CASSLPPTSYSPLHF. CDR3 in DNA: TGTGCCAGCAGCTTACCCCCGACTTCTTACTCACCCCTCCACTTT.

This chain links TRBV5-1 with TRBJ2-3, with 8 bases that match TRBD2. This CDR3 comprises 18 residues. The junction had 13 bases not matched to a gene; V was cut back by 4 bases and J by 0 bases. Germline V gene data show CDR1 as SGHRS and CDR2 as YFSETQ. Here the CDR3 DNA reads TGCGCCAGCAGCAGTTACCCTACTAGCGGAACTAGCACAGATACGCAGTATTTT. It is translated as CASSSYPTSGTSTDTQYF.

V and J are TRBV30 and TRBJ2-5, with D possibly TRBD2 on 7 matching bases. The CDR3 contains 14 residues. The V end was cut by 0 bases, the J end by 4 bases, with 12 bases between. Germline lookup yields CDR1 GTSNPN and CDR2 SVGIG (reference sequence). CDR3: CAWSVLGGPETQYF. The CDR3 region has the DNA TGTGCCTGGAGTGTACTCGGGGGGCCAGAGACCCAGTACTTC.

The V gene is TRBV6-5, the J gene TRBJ2-6; no clear D. V lost 2 bases to trimming and J lost 0 bases, with 8 bases between them. The CDR3 extends over 16 amino acids. The germline V gene encodes CDR1 MNHEY and CDR2 SVGAGI. The CDR3: CASSYRVNSGANVLTF. In nucleotides, the CDR3 is TGTGCCAGCAGTTACCGAGTGAACTCTGGGGCCAACGTCCTGACTTTC.

The chain joins TRBV7-9 to TRBJ2-7, with a possible D match to TRBD1 (6 bases). CDR1 and CDR2 from the germline V gene are SEHNR and FQNEAQ (reference sequence). The V end lost 6 bases, the J end lost 1 base, and 16 bases lay between the germline ends. CDR3 length equals 15 residues. The CDR3 region has the DNA TGTGCCAGCAGAATGGACAGACAATTGTCCTACGAGCAGTACTTC. Residues: CASRMDRQLSYEQYF.

This chain uses TRBV5-1 with TRBJ2-7; perhaps TRBD2 as D (6 bases). The germline V gene has CDR1 SGHRS and CDR2 YFSETQ. The CDR3 sequence is 17 residues long. The V gene lost 1 base and the J gene lost 4 bases, with 21 bases spanning the gap. CDR3 residues: CASSLRASGEALYEQYF. The CDR3 coding sequence is TGCGCCAGCAGCTTGAGGGCATCGGGGGAGGCCCTGTACGAGCAGTACTTC.

The rearrangement links TRBV11-2 to TRBJ2-7; maybe TRBD1 (6 bases). Germline values: CDR1 SGHAT, CDR2 FQNNGV. Trimming took 3 bases from V and 4 from J, leaving 10 bases between them. CDR3 length: 13 residues. CDR3 sequence (DNA): TGTGCCAGCAGCTTGACAGGCGTATACGAGCAGTACTTC. This gives the protein CASSLTGVYEQYF.

The gene calls are TRBV7-2 and TRBJ2-7; 12 bases fit TRBD2. CDR1 SGHTA and CDR2 FQGNSA come from the germline V gene. The ends lost 5 bases at V and 4 bases at J; junction bases unmatched: 6. The CDR3 is made up of 15 amino acids. The CDR3 DNA reads as TGTGCCAGCAGCAAATCCGGGACTAGCGGGTACGAGCAGTACTTC. Translation: CASSKSGTSGYEQYF.

The chain carries TRBV9 and TRBJ1-3; D is perhaps TRBD1 (5 bases). This CDR3 spans 18 amino acids. From germline, CDR1 is SGDLS and CDR2 YYNGEE. Between the trimmed V and J ends, which lost 0 bases and 3 bases, there was a span of 19 bases. CDR3: CASSVAGAGQEVGNTIYF. The CDR3 coding sequence is TGTGCCAGCAGCGTAGCTGGGGCAGGGCAAGAGGTTGGAAACACCATATATTTT.

The chain carries TRBV2 and TRBJ1-4, with 7 bases that match TRBD1. Germline CDR1 SNHLY, CDR2 FYNNEI. V gave up 6 bases and J gave up 7 bases; unmatched junction bases: 11. The CDR3 has 15 amino acids. CDR3 in amino acids: CASRPGQAETEKLFF. The CDR3, as DNA: TGTGCCAGCAGACCCGGACAGGCGGAGACTGAAAAACTGTTTTTT.

V and J are TRBV6-5 and TRBJ2-1; possibly TRBD2 for D (6 bases). Germline V lookup: CDR1 MNHEY, CDR2 SVGAGI. The CDR3 loop spans 11 amino acids. V was clipped by 6 bases and J by 10 bases, with 10 bases between them. CDR3 loop: CASRTSREQFF. CDR3 sequence (DNA): TGTGCCAGCAGGACTAGTCGAGAGCAGTTCTTC.

V is TRBV2 and J is TRBJ1-5; D is possibly TRBD1 (5 bases). The germline CDR1 and CDR2 sequences are SNHLY and FYNNEI. Trimming stripped 3 bases from V and 2 bases from J, with 11 bases between. There are 15 residues in the CDR3. The CDR3 sequence is CASSDARGGNQPQHF. CDR3 nucleotide sequence: TGTGCCAGCAGTGACGCTAGGGGTGGCAATCAGCCCCAGCATTTT.

The chain employs TRBV5-1 and TRBJ2-2; the D gene is possibly TRBD2 (5 bases). Germline V gene data show CDR1 as SGHRS and CDR2 as YFSETQ. V lost 0 bases and J lost 5, with 14 bases in between. CDR3 length equals 16 residues. CDR3 in DNA: TGCGCCAGCAGCTTGGGTGAGGGTTCTGGGACCGGGGAGCTGTTTTTT. It is translated as CASSLGEGSGTGELFF.

The genes are TRBV5-4 and TRBJ2-3; the D gene is possibly TRBD2 (6 bases). Germline lookup yields CDR1 SGHNT and CDR2 YYREEE (reference sequence). This CDR3 is built from 15 residues. The germline V and J ends were trimmed by 0 bases and 0 bases, with 8 bases remaining between them. The CDR3 DNA sequence: TGTGCCAGCAGCTTGGGTGGGACTAGCACAGATACGCAGTATTTT. Residues: CASSLGGTSTDTQYF. Together with reference TRBV5-4 and TRBJ2-3, the CDR3 gives the full variable domain: ETGVTQSPTHLIKTRGQQVTLRCSSQSGHNTVSWYQQALGQGPQFIFQYYREEENGRGNFPPRFSGLQFPNYSSELNVNALELDDSALYLCASSLGGTSTDTQYFGPGTRLTVL.

The rearrangement links TRBV2 to TRBJ1-1; 7 bases align to TRBD1. The J segment lost 3 bases and the V segment lost 6 bases, leaving 10 bases of the junction unmatched. Germline V gene lookup returns CDR1 SNHLY and CDR2 FYNNEI. This CDR3 spans 15 amino acids. The chain's CDR3 is CASSLEGGRDTEAFF. The CDR3 bases are TGTGCCAGCAGCCTTGAAGGGGGCAGAGACACTGAAGCTTTCTTT.

Worth noting for this clone: At the DNA level, this CDR3 is encoded by other sequences in the same sample as well. The rearrangement links TRBV7-8 to TRBJ2-5, with a weak D call TRBD1 (5 bases). V lost 1 base and J 5 bases, leaving 11 bases between the germline ends. The CDR3 loop spans 14 amino acids. Germline CDR1 is SGHVS and CDR2 is FQNEAQ. CDR3 sequence: CASSLGQGLETQYF. CDR3 in DNA: TGTGCCAGCAGCTTAGGTCAGGGATTGGAGACCCAGTACTTC.

The chain couples TRBV5-6 to TRBJ1-2, with 9 bases matching TRBD1. The CDR3 loop spans 15 amino acids. The junction had 11 bases not matched to a gene; V was cut back by 6 bases and J by 5 bases. Germline V CDR1 and CDR2: SGHDT, YYEEEE. The CDR3 here is CASNQEGTGRYGYTF. CDR3 DNA: TGTGCCAGCAACCAAGAGGGGACAGGGCGGTATGGCTACACCTTC.

The chain is built from TRBV23-1 and TRBJ2-7, with 9 positions matching TRBD1. TRBV23-1 is labeled an ORF, and its function is uncertain. The length of the CDR3 is 15 residues. The J segment lost 3 bases and the V segment lost 4 bases, leaving 7 bases of the junction unmatched. CDR3: CASSPRGTGIYEQYF. The CDR3, as DNA: TGCGCCAGCAGTCCCCGCGGGACAGGGATCTACGAGCAGTACTTC.

This clone was counted a single time. The chain is built from TRBV5-1 and TRBJ2-2, with 7 nucleotides matching TRBD1. The CDR3 is made up of 15 amino acids. Trimming removed 0 bases from V and 5 bases from J; junction bases left unmatched: 4. Germline assignment: CDR1 SGHRS and CDR2 YFSETQ. CDR3 protein: CASSLVAGGTGELFF. The CDR3 DNA sequence: TGCGCCAGCAGCTTGGTCGCAGGGGGTACCGGGGAGCTGTTTTTT.

This chain joins TRBV27 and TRBJ2-3, with 9 bases matching TRBD2. V lost 8 bases to trimming and J lost 2 bases; unmatched junction nucleotides: 2. Germline CDR1 reads MNHEY; CDR2 reads SMNVEV (reference sequence). CDR3 length: 13 amino acids. The CDR3, as DNA: TGTGCCAGCCGCGGGAGGGCCACAGATACGCAGTATTTT. Translation: CASRGRATDTQYF.

Here the CDR3 DNA reads TGTGCCAGCAGCTCCCCAGGGAGGGGGGGGACTAGCACAGATACGCAGTATTTT. This sequence encodes CASSSPGRGGTSTDTQYF. The rearrangement links TRBV7-8 to TRBJ2-3, with D possibly TRBD2 on 7 matching bases. The V and J ends lost 4 bases and 0 bases respectively, with 20 bases between them. The V gene's germline CDR1 is SGHVS and CDR2 FQNEAQ. The CDR3 has 18 residues.

The chain uses TRBV24-1 and TRBJ1-1; 9 bases line up with TRBD1. Losses at the gene ends were 2 bases for V and 6 bases for J; bases not matched to a gene: 9. The CDR3 has 16 amino acids. Looked up from germline, CDR1 is KGHDR and CDR2 is SFDVKD. For the CDR3, the DNA is TGTGCCACCAGTGATTCACCGGGACAGGGACAGGCTGAAGCTTTCTTT. Amino acids: CATSDSPGQGQAEAFF.

The table lists this clone with a count of one. The V and J genes are TRBV6-5 and TRBJ1-4; possibly TRBD1 for D (6 bases). Deletions cut 6 bases from V and 3 bases from J, with 14 bases between. The CDR3 has 15 amino acids. Germline V gene sequence: CDR1 MNHEY, CDR2 SVGAGI. The CDR3 spells CASSLTQGPNEKLFF. In DNA form, the CDR3 reads TGTGCCAGCAGCCTCACACAGGGACCTAATGAAAAACTGTTTTTT.

This clone came up once. V usage is TRBV28 and J usage is TRBJ1-1; a possible D gene is TRBD1 (5 bases). Trimming shortened V by 5 bases and J by 2 bases, and 9 bases separated the two germline ends. CDR1 and CDR2 from the germline V gene are MDHEN and SYDVKM. CDR3 length equals 13 residues. Written as DNA, the CDR3 is TGTGCCAGCAGTCAGGGCCTTAACACTGAAGCTTTCTTT. Amino acids: CASSQGLNTEAFF.